The 15 T cell receptor beta chains listed next were all sequenced from one sample in a study of shared clonotypes between healthy human individuals. The assay was immunoSEQ multiplex PCR, and TCRdb's table has in-frame clones only and misses some. The table includes more than 2 million clones, just over 90% detected once. Naive CD8 isolation took CD45RO-negative cells positively selected for CCR7 and excluded terminally differentiated effector memory CD45RA+ cells. The source material was naive CD8+ T cells from PBMCs. These receptors all stem from a man aged 18 to 30 in good health. Some clones in this sample may be carry-over from other donors' samples.

The V call is TRBV19, the J call TRBJ2-7; D is perhaps TRBD1 or TRBD2 (5 bases each). Germline CDR1 and CDR2: LNHDA and SQIVND (reference sequence). Deletions cut 5 bases from V and 6 bases from J, with 20 bases between. The length of the CDR3 is 15 residues. The DNA for the CDR3 is TGTGCCAGTAGTCCGCACCGGGACGGTCGCGGCGAGCAGTACTTC. Its protein product is CASSPHRDGRGEQYF.

The V gene is TRBV19, the J gene TRBJ1-2; 12 nucleotides line up with TRBD1. The germline gives CDR1 LNHDA, CDR2 SQIVND (reference sequence). The V and J ends lost 3 bases and 4 bases, in that order; junction bases with no gene match: 3. The CDR3 spans 15 residues. This chain's CDR3 is CASSMGQGALYGYTF. For the CDR3, the DNA is TGTGCCAGTAGTATGGGACAGGGGGCCCTCTATGGCTACACCTTC.

The CDR3 is CAAAPELNYGYTF. CDR3 in DNA: TGTGCTGCGGCCCCGGAGCTTAACTATGGCTACACCTTC. The J gene is TRBJ1-2, the V gene TRBV27; no reliable D call. The V gene's germline CDR1 is MNHEY and CDR2 SMNVEV (reference sequence). This CDR3 has 13 residues.

The genes are TRBV4-3 and TRBJ1-3, with D possibly matching TRBD1 (5 bases). Germline lookup yields CDR1 LGHNA and CDR2 YSLEER. Trimming cost V 3 bases and J 0 bases, with 9 bases left between them. The CDR3 loop spans 15 amino acids. The CDR3 region has the DNA TGCGCCAGCAGCCAGGGGCAGCGCTCTGGAAACACCATATATTTT. It encodes CASSQGQRSGNTIYF.

The chain employs TRBV21-1 and TRBJ2-3; TRBD2 is the table's D call, not checked against the DNA. TRBV21-1 is reported as a pseudogene. This CDR3 is 13 amino acids long. CDR3 loop: CASSREGPDTQYF. The CDR3 DNA follows: TGTGCCAGCAGCAGGGAGGGTCCAGATACGCAGTATTTT.

This clone was counted a single time. In DNA, the CDR3 is TGTGCCATCAGTGATCGTATGACTAGCGGGCTGTTCACAGATACGCAGTATTTT. Protein: CAISDRMTSGLFTDTQYF. The J gene is TRBJ2-3, the V gene TRBV10-3; 10 bases map to TRBD2. J gave up 2 bases and V 3 bases, and 11 bases lay outside the gene matches. The CDR3 spans 18 residues. Germline CDR1 reads ENHRY; CDR2 reads SYGVKD.

V and J are TRBV6-5 and TRBJ1-2, with a possible D match to TRBD1 (5 bases). The CDR3 has 14 amino acids. The germline gives CDR1 MNHEY, CDR2 SVGAGI. Trimming pared 5 bases from V and 7 bases from J, leaving 17 bases between. CDR3 residues: CASSTEGTNGGYTF. CDR3 bases: TGTGCCAGCAGTACTGAGGGGACTAATGGTGGCTACACCTTC.

The chain employs TRBV28 and TRBJ1-5; weak D call: TRBD1 (6 bases). The CDR3 length is 19 residues. V was cut by 1 base and J by 0 bases, with 19 bases left in between. Germline values: CDR1 MDHEN, CDR2 SYDVKM. The CDR3 bases are TGTGCCAGCAGTTTATACCTATCTCGGACAGCAGATAGCAATCAGCCCCAGCATTTT. Translation gives CASSLYLSRTADSNQPQHF.

The chain has TRBV7-9 and TRBJ2-5; TRBD1 matches at 7 bases. Germline CDR1 SEHNR, CDR2 FQNEAQ (reference sequence). This CDR3 contains 16 residues. Unmatched junction bases numbered 11, after V lost 2 bases and J lost 5 bases. This CDR3 reads CASSLSIGGFWETQYF. The DNA of the CDR3 is TGTGCCAGCAGCTTATCTATAGGGGGCTTCTGGGAGACCCAGTACTTC. The variable domain in full, with the rest retrieved from reference TRBV7-9 and TRBJ2-5, is DTGVSQNPRHKITKRGQNVTFRCDPISEHNRLYWYRQTLGQGPEFLTYFQNEAQLEKSRLLSDRFSAERPKGSFSTLEIQRTEQGDSAMYLCASSLSIGGFWETQYFGPGTRLLVL.

CDR3 DNA sequence: TGTGCCAGCAGCTTAGGCCCCGGGACAGGGGCCCACGAGCAGTACTTC. Translation: CASSLGPGTGAHEQYF. The J gene is TRBJ2-7, the V gene TRBV7-9; 10 bases agree with TRBD1. CDR3 length: 16 amino acids. Looked up from germline, CDR1 is SEHNR and CDR2 is FQNEAQ (reference sequence). The junction had 8 bases not matched to a gene; V was cut back by 1 base and J by 5 bases. The whole variable domain, remainder taken from reference TRBV7-9 and TRBJ2-7, is DTGVSQNPRHKITKRGQNVTFRCDPISEHNRLYWYRQTLGQGPEFLTYFQNEAQLEKSRLLSDRFSAERPKGSFSTLEIQRTEQGDSAMYLCASSLGPGTGAHEQYFGPGTRLTVT.

The J gene is TRBJ2-7, the V gene TRBV27; D perhaps matches TRBD2 (6 bases). Trimming removed 8 bases at V and 3 bases at J, with 14 bases between. This CDR3 spans 13 amino acids. In germline, CDR1 is MNHEY, CDR2 SMNVEV (reference sequence). This chain's CDR3 is CASGAGLDYEQYF. DNA of the CDR3: TGTGCCAGCGGGGCGGGACTCGACTACGAGCAGTACTTC.

This chain uses TRBV15 with TRBJ1-1; 10 bases are shared with TRBD1. V dropped 4 bases and J dropped 6; count of bases not matched to a gene: 8. Germline V gene lookup returns CDR1 LNHNV and CDR2 YYDKDF (reference sequence). CDR3 length: 15 amino acids. As DNA, the CDR3 is TGTGCCACCAGCAACGACAGGGGGCGATACGCTGAAGCTTTCTTT. This sequence encodes CATSNDRGRYAEAFF.

This clone has just a few counts. The chain couples TRBV7-9 to TRBJ1-5, with D perhaps matching TRBD1 (6 bases). The CDR3 length is 15 residues. Trimming left V 5 bases short and J 5 bases short, with 16 bases between. Germline V gene sequence: CDR1 SEHNR, CDR2 FQNEAQ (reference sequence). The CDR3 loop is CASSHEGAGDQPQHF. CDR3 in DNA: TGTGCCAGCAGCCACGAGGGAGCAGGGGATCAGCCCCAGCATTTT.

This chain joins TRBV6-5 and TRBJ2-7; TRBD1 matches 7 bases. This CDR3 comprises 15 residues. V shed 0 bases, J shed 2 bases, and the junction held 4 bases outside the gene matches. Germline V gives CDR1 MNHEY, CDR2 SVGAGI. CDR3: CASSYSMGQPYEQYF. CDR3 nucleotide sequence: TGTGCCAGCAGTTACTCGATGGGACAGCCCTACGAGCAGTACTTC.

The CDR3 DNA follows: TGTGCCAGCAGCTTAATGCTAGGGGAGATCAATGAGCAGTTCTTC. Translation gives CASSLMLGEINEQFF. The chain is built from TRBV7-9 and TRBJ2-1; the D call may be TRBD1 or TRBD2 (5 bases each). CDR1 is SEHNR and CDR2 is FQNEAQ in the germline V gene (reference sequence). Between the trimmed V and J ends, which lost 2 bases and 6 bases, there was a span of 14 bases. This CDR3 spans 15 amino acids.